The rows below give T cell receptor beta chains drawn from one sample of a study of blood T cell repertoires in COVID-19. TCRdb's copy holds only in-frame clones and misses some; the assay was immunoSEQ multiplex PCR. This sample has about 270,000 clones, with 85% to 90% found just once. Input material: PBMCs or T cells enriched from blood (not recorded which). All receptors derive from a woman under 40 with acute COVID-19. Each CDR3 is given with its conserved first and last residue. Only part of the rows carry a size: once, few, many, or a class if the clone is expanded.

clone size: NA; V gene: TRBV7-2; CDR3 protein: CASSLGTNPSYEQYF
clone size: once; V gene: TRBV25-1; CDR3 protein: CASSEYYGGQGSDGYTF
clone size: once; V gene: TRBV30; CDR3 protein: CAWSAFNEKLFF
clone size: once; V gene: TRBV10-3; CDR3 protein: CAISESLGTGVRNEQFF
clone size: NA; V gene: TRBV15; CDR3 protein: CATSSERGSNQPQHF
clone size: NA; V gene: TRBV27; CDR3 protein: CASSLQTSGSYEQYF
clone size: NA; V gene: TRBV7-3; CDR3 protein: CASSLNGVGGPPYNEQFF
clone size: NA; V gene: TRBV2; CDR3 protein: CASSFGSANTGELFF
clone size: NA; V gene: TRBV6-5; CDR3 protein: CASRVAGGGWGEQYF
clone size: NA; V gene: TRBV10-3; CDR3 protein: CAINRGTGELFF
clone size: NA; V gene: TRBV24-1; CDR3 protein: CATSEQAFADTQYF
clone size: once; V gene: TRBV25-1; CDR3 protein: CASSVIPGTGYRNEQFF